This entry is about one T cell receptor beta chain. These data originate in a study of blood T cell repertoires in COVID-19. Profiling relied on immunoSEQ multiplex PCR, and the TCRdb table lists in-frame clones only, not all of them. The repertoire holds more than 150,000 clones, with around 85% as singletons. V lost 3 bases and J lost 0, with 9 bases in between. Germline V gene sequence: CDR1 SNHLY, CDR2 FYNNEI. The CDR3 spans 15 residues. The specimen was peripheral blood. The sequence was collected from a man between 65 and 85 years old with active or convalescent COVID-19. The chain links TRBV2 to TRBJ1-5; D might be TRBD1 (5 bases). The CDR3: CASSDSGYSNQPQHF. In DNA, the CDR3 is TGTGCCAGCAGTGATTCAGGGTATAGCAATCAGCCCCAGCATTTT.